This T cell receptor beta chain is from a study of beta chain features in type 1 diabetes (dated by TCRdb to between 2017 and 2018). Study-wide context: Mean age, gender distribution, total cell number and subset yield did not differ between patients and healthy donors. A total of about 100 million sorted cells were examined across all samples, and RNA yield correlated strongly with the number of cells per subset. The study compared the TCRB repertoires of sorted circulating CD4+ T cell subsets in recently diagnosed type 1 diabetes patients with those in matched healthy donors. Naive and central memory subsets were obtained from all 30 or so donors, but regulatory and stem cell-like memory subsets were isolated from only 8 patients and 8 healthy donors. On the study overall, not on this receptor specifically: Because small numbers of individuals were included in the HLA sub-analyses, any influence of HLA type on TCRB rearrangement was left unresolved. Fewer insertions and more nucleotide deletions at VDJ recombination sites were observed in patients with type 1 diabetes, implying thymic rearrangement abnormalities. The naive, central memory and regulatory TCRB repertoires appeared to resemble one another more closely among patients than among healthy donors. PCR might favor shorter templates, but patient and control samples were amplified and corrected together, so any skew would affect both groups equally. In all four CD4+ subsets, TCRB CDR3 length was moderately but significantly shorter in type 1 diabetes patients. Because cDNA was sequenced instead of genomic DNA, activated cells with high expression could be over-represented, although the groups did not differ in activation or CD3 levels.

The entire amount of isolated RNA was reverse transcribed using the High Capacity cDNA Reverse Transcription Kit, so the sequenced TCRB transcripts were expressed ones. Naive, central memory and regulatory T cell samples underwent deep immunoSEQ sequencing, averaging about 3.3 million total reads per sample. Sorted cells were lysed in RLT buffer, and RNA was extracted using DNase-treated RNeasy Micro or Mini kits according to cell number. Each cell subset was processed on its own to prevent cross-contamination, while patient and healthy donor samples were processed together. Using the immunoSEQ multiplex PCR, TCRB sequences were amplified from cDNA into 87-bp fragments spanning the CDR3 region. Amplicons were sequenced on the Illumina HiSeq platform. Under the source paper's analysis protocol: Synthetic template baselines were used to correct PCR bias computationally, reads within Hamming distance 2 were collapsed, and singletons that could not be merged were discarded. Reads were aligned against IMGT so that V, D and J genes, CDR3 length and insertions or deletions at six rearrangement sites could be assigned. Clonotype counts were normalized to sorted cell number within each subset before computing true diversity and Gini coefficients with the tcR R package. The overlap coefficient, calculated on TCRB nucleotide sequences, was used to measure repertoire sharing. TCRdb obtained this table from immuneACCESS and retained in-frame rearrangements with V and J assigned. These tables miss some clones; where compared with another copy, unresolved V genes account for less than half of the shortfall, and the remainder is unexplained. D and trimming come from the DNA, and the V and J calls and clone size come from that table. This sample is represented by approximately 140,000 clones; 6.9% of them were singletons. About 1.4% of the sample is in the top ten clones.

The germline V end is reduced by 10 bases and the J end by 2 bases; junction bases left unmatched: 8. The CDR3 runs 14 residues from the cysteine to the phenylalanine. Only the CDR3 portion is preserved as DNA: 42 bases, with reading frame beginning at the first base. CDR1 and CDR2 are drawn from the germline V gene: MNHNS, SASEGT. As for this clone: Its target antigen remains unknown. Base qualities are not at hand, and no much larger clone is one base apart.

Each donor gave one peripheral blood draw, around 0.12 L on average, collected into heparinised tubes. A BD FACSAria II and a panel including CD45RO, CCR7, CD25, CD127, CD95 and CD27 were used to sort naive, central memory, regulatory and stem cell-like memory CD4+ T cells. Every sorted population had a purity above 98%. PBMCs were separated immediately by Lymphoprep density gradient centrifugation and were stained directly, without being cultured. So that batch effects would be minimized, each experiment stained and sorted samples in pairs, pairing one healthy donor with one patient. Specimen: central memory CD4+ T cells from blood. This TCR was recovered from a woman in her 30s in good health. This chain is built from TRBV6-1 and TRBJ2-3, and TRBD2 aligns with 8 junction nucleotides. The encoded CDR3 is CATSTSGDTDTQYF. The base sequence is TGTGCCACCAGCACTAGCGGAGACACAGATACGCAGTATTTT.